A single count supports the clone carrying this T cell receptor (beta chain). The data are from a study of blood T cell repertoires in COVID-19. Study-wide background: The United States, Italy and Spain supplied acute and convalescent COVID-19 samples. PBMCs, B-cell-depleted T cells, or T cells provided the cDNA or gDNA that made up the material.

How the authors handled the data: Estimated nucleated cell counts came from reference gene primer amplification. TCRdb's copy holds only in-frame clones and misses some; the assay was immunoSEQ multiplex PCR. V, J and clone size reflect that table, while D and trimming were determined from the DNA. The data contain about 160,000 clones, roughly 84% of them singletons. The sequenced sample consisted of peripheral blood. The sequence was collected from a woman older than 75 with active or convalescent COVID-19.

The CDR3 sequence is CASGFGSRGNEQFF. CDR3 DNA: TGTGCCAGTGGGTTCGGGAGTCGAGGGAATGAGCAGTTCTTC. V and J are TRBV19 and TRBJ2-1; D possibly corresponds to TRBD2 (6 bases). CDR3 length equals 14 residues. Germline V gene sequence: CDR1 LNHDA, CDR2 SQIVND (reference sequence). V was shortened by 8 bases and J by 7 bases, with 18 bases between the two germline ends.